Shown below are 2 T cell receptor beta chains from a single sample sequenced in a study of control samples from healthy donors and cancer patients. Repertoires were generated with immunoSEQ multiplex PCR, while TCRdb's copy carries only in-frame clones and drops some. The table shows under 150,000 clones, with around 87% occurring only once. Sequencing input: PBMCs. Receptor source: a woman aged 45-65 years with colorectal cancer.

V gene TRBV5-1 combines with J gene TRBJ1-2; a possible D gene is TRBD1 (6 bases). With 1 base removed from V and 1 base from J, the gap between germline ends came to 8 bases. Germline V gene data show CDR1 as SGHRS and CDR2 as YFSETQ. This CDR3 has 14 amino acids. The CDR3 DNA is TGCGCCAGCAGCTTGTGGGACAATAACTATGGCTACACCTTC. Residues: CASSLWDNNYGYTF.

V usage is TRBV5-4 and J usage is TRBJ1-1; 7 bases map to TRBD1. V dropped 6 bases and J dropped 5; count of bases not matched to a gene: 10. In germline, CDR1 is SGHNT, CDR2 YYREEE (reference sequence). The CDR3 has 14 residues. CDR3 nucleotide sequence: TGTGCCAGCAACCAGGACCAGGGGGGGACTGAAGCTTTCTTT. It codes for CASNQDQGGTEAFF.